The 9 T cell receptor beta chains listed next were all sequenced from one sample in a study of CD8+CD57+ T cells in acquired aplastic anemia. TCR beta VDJ and CDR3 were profiled, and genomic DNA was the template. MiXCR was run by TCRdb on the reads, yielding one entry per CDR3 protein. Seen here are 160,000 or so distinct CDR3 sequences, roughly 50% observed once, and the top ten hold over 25%. CD8+CD57+ cell expansion, shown by flow cytometry, had occurred in the patients selected for sequencing. The sample comprised sorted CD4+, CD8+, or CD8+CD57+ T cells (not recorded which) from PBMCs. The origin of the receptors is a human donor with aplastic anemia.

This clonotype has at least ten counts. This chain joins TRBV6-2 or TRBV6-3 and TRBJ2-1; D is unclear. Germline CDR1 and CDR2: MNHEY and SVGEGT. With 7 bases removed from V and 6 bases from J, the gap between germline ends came to 7 bases. The length of the CDR3 is 11 residues. The DNA for the CDR3 is TGTGCCAGCACTAGTGGCAATGAGCAGTTCTTC. This sequence encodes CASTSGNEQFF.

This clonotype came up many times. DNA for the CDR3: TGTGCCAGCAGCGTAGAAGGGTACTTCTATGGCTACACCTTC. Its translation: CASSVEGYFYGYTF. The chain combines TRBV9 with TRBJ1-2; D uncertain. Trimming left V 0 bases short and J 4 bases short, with 10 bases between. The CDR3 is 14 amino acids. Germline CDR1 and CDR2: SGDLS and YYNGEE.

The chain joins TRBV4-3 to TRBJ2-7; 10 bases match TRBD2. The length of the CDR3 is 14 residues. Unmatched junction bases numbered 1, after V lost 1 base and J lost 4 bases. Germline V gene lookup returns CDR1 LGHNA and CDR2 YSLEER. CDR3 sequence reads: CASSQGLAGYEQYF. The CDR3 nucleotides read TGCGCCAGCAGCCAAGGACTAGCGGGTTACGAGCAGTACTTC.

Comment on this clonotype: A single base separates this from a much larger clone, so it may be a read error. Here the CDR3 reads CASSLRRMTQETQHF. The CDR3, as DNA: TGTGCCAGCAGCCTAAGACGAATGACCCAAGAGACCCAGCACTTC. The gene calls are TRBV11-2 and TRBJ2-5; D remains ambiguous. This CDR3 has 15 amino acids. Germline V CDR1 and CDR2: SGHAT, FQNNGV.

This clonotype appeared a few times. V gene TRBV10-3 combines with J gene TRBJ1-6; 8 bases line up with TRBD1. The V gene end was trimmed by 10 bases and the J gene end by 9 bases; junction bases not matched to a gene: 5. Looked up from germline, CDR1 is ENHRY and CDR2 is SYGVKD. CDR3 length equals 12 residues. CDR3 coding DNA: TGTGCCACCGGGACAGGAGGTTCACCCCTCCACTTT. Protein: CATGTGGSPLHF.

Many counts were recorded for this clonotype. V is TRBV5-8 and J is TRBJ2-7, with TRBD1 matching 9 bases. Trimming at V came to 3 bases and at J to 4 bases, leaving 8 bases not matched to a gene. This CDR3 contains 15 residues. The V gene's germline CDR1 is SGHTS and CDR2 YDEGEE. CDR3: CASSSNVQGAYEQYF. The CDR3 DNA sequence: TGTGCCAGCAGCTCGAATGTACAGGGGGCATACGAGCAGTACTTC.

The chain employs TRBV10-3 and TRBJ1-5; D is uncertain. The V end was cut by 3 bases, the J end by 2 bases, with 2 bases between. CDR3 length equals 12 residues. The germline V gene encodes CDR1 ENHRY and CDR2 SYGVKD. The CDR3 protein is CAISDGNQPQHF. In DNA form, the CDR3 reads TGTGCCATCAGTGATGGCAATCAGCCCCAGCATTTT.

This clonotype was recorded at least ten times. The V and J genes are TRBV25-1 and TRBJ1-2, with a tentative D call TRBD1 (5 bases). This CDR3 is 14 amino acids long. Germline V lookup: CDR1 MGHDK, CDR2 SYGVNS. V lost 3 bases, J lost 4 bases, and 12 bases lay in between. The CDR3 sequence is CASSDLRGGYGYTF. In DNA form, the CDR3 reads TGTGCCAGCAGTGATTTAAGGGGTGGCTATGGCTACACCTTC.

The chain joins TRBV19 to TRBJ1-2; no clear D gene. This CDR3 is built from 11 residues. Germline V CDR1 and CDR2: LNHDA, SQIVND (reference sequence). V gave up 3 bases and J gave up 6 bases, with 5 bases separating them. CDR3 amino acids: CASSIHNGYTF. The CDR3 coding sequence is TGTGCCAGTAGTATTCACAATGGCTACACCTTC.